There are a few counts of the clone carrying this T cell receptor (beta chain). Its antigen is unidentified. The data originate from a study of post-analysis software for immune sequencing data. Across the study: Both relapsing-remitting and secondary progressive multiple sclerosis featured among the disease courses, as did progressive-relapsing multiple sclerosis. Notes on the study in general: A significant reduction in normalized Chao1 diversity was observed in multiple sclerosis patients versus controls. The authors found that F measure strongly co-clustered same-batch samples.

Unique molecular identifiers were present in the TCR beta cDNA libraries. Via MiXCR, TCRdb re-called the PCR reads, giving one row per CDR3 protein. The table includes 600,000 to 750,000 distinct CDR3 sequences, 59% detected once. The clonotype was recovered from a girl aged 2-10 years with multiple sclerosis. Sequencing was performed on blood.

CDR3 nucleotides: TGTGCCAGCAGCCACGACAGCAATGAGCAGTTCTTC. This sequence encodes CASSHDSNEQFF. The V and J genes are TRBV27 and TRBJ2-1, with a weak D call TRBD1 (5 bases). This CDR3 has 12 residues. V gave up 6 bases and J gave up 6 bases, with 9 bases separating them. Germline CDR1 and CDR2: MNHEY and SMNVEV (reference sequence).